A single sample is the source of the 29 T cell receptor beta chains below, sequenced in a study of identical twins. A single record per CDR3 protein comes from TCRdb applying MiXCR to the 5' RACE reads. The data hold about 660,000 distinct CDR3 sequences, with 8.6% observed a single time. The same data also went into a second study, on yellow fever vaccine responses in identical twins.

Sequencing was carried out using PBMCs. These receptor sequences come from a woman aged 18-29 years in good health.

This clonotype has a count of ten or more. V and J are TRBV15 and TRBJ1-6; no clear D gene. Germline-derived CDR1 and CDR2 are LNHNV and YYDKDF (reference sequence). Between the trimmed V and J ends, which lost 0 bases and 10 bases, there was a span of 7 bases. The CDR3 totals 13 residues. For the CDR3, the DNA is TGTGCCACCAGCAGAGATGGATACTCACCCCTCCACTTT. Residues: CATSRDGYSPLHF. Full variable domain (remainder filled in from reference TRBV15 and TRBJ1-6): DAMVIQNPRYQVTQFGKPVTLSCSQTLNHNVMYWYQQKSSQAPKLLFHYYDKDFNNEADTPDNFQSRRPNTSFCFLDIRSPGLGDTAMYLCATSRDGYSPLHFGNGTRLTVT.

This clonotype was seen more than once but under ten times. The chain employs TRBV19 and TRBJ1-1, with D possibly being TRBD1 (6 bases). Germline CDR1 reads LNHDA; CDR2 reads SQIVND (reference sequence). V lost 8 bases, J lost 4 bases, and 20 bases lay in between. The CDR3 is 15 amino acids. CDR3 sequence reads: CASSSPSGARTEAFF. Written as DNA, the CDR3 is TGTGCCAGTTCGTCCCCCTCGGGGGCACGCACTGAAGCTTTCTTT.

This clonotype was recorded many times. CDR3 coding DNA: TGCAGCGTGATCCCTACTCGACTTCATCCCTACGAGCAGTACTTC. The encoded protein is CSVIPTRLHPYEQYF. This chain joins TRBV29-1 and TRBJ2-7; no clear D gene. V was trimmed by 6 bases and J by 2 bases, leaving 20 bases between them. There are 15 residues in the CDR3. CDR1 is SQVTM, CDR2 ANQGSEA, per germline.

The rearrangement uses TRBV7-9 and TRBJ2-1, with a possible D match to TRBD2 (6 bases). This CDR3 contains 12 residues. Germline assignment: CDR1 SEHNR and CDR2 FQNEAQ (reference sequence). The V end was cut by 2 bases, the J end by 13 bases, with 12 bases between. The CDR3 loop is CASSLIAAKQFF. The CDR3 nucleotides read TGTGCCAGCAGCTTAATAGCGGCTAAACAGTTCTTC. Drawing the rest from reference TRBV7-9 and TRBJ2-1, the complete variable domain is DTGVSQNPRHKITKRGQNVTFRCDPISEHNRLYWYRQTLGQGPEFLTYFQNEAQLEKSRLLSDRFSAERPKGSFSTLEIQRTEQGDSAMYLCASSLIAAKQFFGPGTRLTVL.

The chain carries TRBV2 and TRBJ2-5, with 10 bases lining up with TRBD1. This CDR3 is 15 amino acids long. Germline-derived CDR1 and CDR2 are SNHLY and FYNNEI. V shed 6 bases, J shed 2 bases, and the junction held 6 bases outside the gene matches. For the CDR3, the DNA is TGTGCCAGCAGGTCGGGACAGGGGACTCAAGAGACCCAGTACTTC. It codes for CASRSGQGTQETQYF.

On this clonotype: One end of the junction is discordant with germline, which a read error may explain. The V gene is TRBV7-7, the J gene TRBJ2-5; 7 bases fit TRBD1. The germline gives CDR1 SSHAT, CDR2 FNYEAQ (reference sequence). The CDR3 runs to 16 residues. The CDR3 nucleotides are TGTGCTAGCAGCCGACGTGGGACAGTTGACGGGGAGACCCAGTACTTC. Residues: CASSRRGTVDGETQYF.

This clonotype was recorded many times. The rearrangement links TRBV12-3 or TRBV12-4 to TRBJ1-1, with D unclear. The CDR3 is made up of 14 amino acids. With 2 bases removed from V and 0 bases from J, the gap between germline ends came to 7 bases. The CDR3: CASSLRNLNTEAFF. CDR3 nucleotide sequence: TGTGCCAGCAGTTTAAGGAACCTGAACACTGAAGCTTTCTTT.

In this sample, this clonotype turned up a few times. The chain links TRBV29-1 to TRBJ2-1; D may correspond to TRBD1 or TRBD2 (7 bases each). This CDR3 comprises 15 residues. V shed 7 bases and J shed 5 bases, with 21 bases lying between them. Germline CDR1 SQVTM, CDR2 ANQGSEA. DNA of the CDR3: TGCAGCGCCCGAACGTGGGCAGGGGGGGACAATGAGCAGTTCTTC. Translation: CSARTWAGGDNEQFF.

This clonotype was observed at least ten times. The chain links TRBV12-3 or TRBV12-4 to TRBJ2-2; TRBD2 agrees at 12 bases. This CDR3 comprises 16 residues. V gave up 5 bases and J gave up 7 bases; unmatched junction bases: 8. The CDR3 bases are TGTGCCAGCAGTGCTAGCGGGAGGGCCGCGGACGGGGAGCTGTTTTTT. Its translation: CASSASGRAADGELFF.

The table lists this clonotype with a few counts. The V gene is TRBV12-3 or TRBV12-4, the J gene TRBJ2-6; tentatively, D is TRBD2 (5 bases). The CDR3 contains 17 residues. Between the trimmed V and J ends, which lost 3 bases and 2 bases, there was a span of 14 bases. CDR3 loop: CASSFRLAGTGANVLTF. The CDR3 DNA is TGTGCCAGCAGTTTTCGGCTCGCGGGTACTGGGGCCAACGTCCTGACTTTC.

This clonotype has just a few counts. The CDR3 sequence is CASSPGTSVPTQYF. The CDR3 DNA sequence: TGCGCCAGCAGCCCTGGGACTAGCGTCCCTACGCAGTATTTT. The rearrangement links TRBV5-1 to TRBJ2-3; the match to TRBD2 covers 10 bases. Per germline, CDR1 SGHRS and CDR2 YFSETQ. The V and J ends lost 4 bases and 8 bases, in that order; junction bases with no gene match: 7. This CDR3 contains 14 residues.

This clonotype has ten or more counts. This chain uses TRBV12-3 or TRBV12-4 with TRBJ2-7, with 11 bases identical to TRBD2. V shed 3 bases and J 1 base; nucleotides not matched to a gene: 5. The CDR3 contains 16 residues. Here the CDR3 reads CASSFTGLAASYEQYF. CDR3 DNA: TGTGCCAGCAGTTTTACGGGACTAGCGGCTTCCTACGAGCAGTACTTC.

The V call is TRBV5-1, the J call TRBJ1-1, with D perhaps TRBD1 (5 bases). Trimming pared 4 bases from V and 1 base from J, leaving 20 bases between. This CDR3 comprises 17 residues. Germline V lookup: CDR1 SGHRS, CDR2 YFSETQ. This CDR3 is CASSPLPGTDSNTEAFF. Here the CDR3 DNA reads TGCGCCAGCAGCCCATTGCCGGGGACGGATTCGAACACTGAAGCTTTCTTT.

This clonotype was counted many times. V is TRBV4-2 and J is TRBJ2-2; TRBD2 agrees at 9 bases. The CDR3 is 18 amino acids. V lost 0 bases and J lost 0; bases outside the gene matches: 5. Germline assignment: CDR1 LGHNA and CDR2 YNFKEQ. CDR3 nucleotide sequence: TGTGCCAGCAGCCAAGATTCTAGCGGGATACCGAACACCGGGGAGCTGTTTTTT. Its protein is CASSQDSSGIPNTGELFF.

This clonotype was detected ten times or more. This sequence joins TRBV6-5 and TRBJ2-7; D gene uncertain. This CDR3 is 15 amino acids long. V lost 4 bases, J lost 0 bases, and 13 bases lay in between. Germline CDR1 MNHEY, CDR2 SVGAGI. The CDR3 sequence: CASSSSDGSSYEQYF. The CDR3 DNA reads TGTGCCAGCAGTTCATCCGACGGAAGCTCCTACGAGCAGTACTTC.

This sequence joins TRBV5-1 and TRBJ2-1, with D perhaps matching TRBD2 (5 bases). With 4 bases removed from V and 5 bases from J, the gap between germline ends came to 10 bases. CDR1 and CDR2 from the germline V gene are SGHRS and YFSETQ. This CDR3 contains 13 residues. The CDR3 sequence: CASSPGVNNEQFF. The CDR3 region has the DNA TGCGCCAGCAGCCCCGGGGTCAACAATGAGCAGTTCTTC. The full variable domain, with the rest looked up from reference TRBV5-1 and TRBJ2-1, is KAGVTQTPRYLIKTRGQQVTLSCSPISGHRSVSWYQQTPGQGLQFLFEYFSETQRNKGNFPGRFSGRQFSNSRSEMNVSTLELGDSALYLCASSPGVNNEQFFGPGTRLTVL.

This clonotype was counted only a few times. The chain links TRBV5-5 to TRBJ1-1; TRBD1 matches 8 bases. The CDR3 totals 17 residues. Germline trimming cut 0 bases from V and 5 bases from J; bases unmatched to any gene: 12. Germline V lookup: CDR1 SGHKS, CDR2 YYEKEE (reference sequence). The CDR3 sequence is CASSLGTGLGVTTEAFF. The CDR3 nucleotides are TGTGCCAGCAGCTTGGGGACAGGGCTAGGAGTAACGACTGAAGCTTTCTTT.

There are many counts of this clonotype. The rearrangement uses TRBV7-9 and TRBJ1-1; D ambiguous. This CDR3 contains 16 residues. Per the germline V gene, CDR1 is SEHNR and CDR2 is FQNEAQ (reference sequence). Trimming pared 6 bases from V and 3 bases from J, leaving 20 bases between. CDR3 nucleotide sequence: TGTGCCAGCAGAATGTGGCAATCTCTGACCGACACTGAAGCTTTCTTT. Amino acid sequence: CASRMWQSLTDTEAFF.

This clonotype was seen repeatedly, ten times or more. This chain joins TRBV12-3 or TRBV12-4 and TRBJ1-1; perhaps TRBD1 as D (6 bases). The CDR3 spans 13 residues. V was clipped by 7 bases and J by 5 bases, with 14 bases between them. The CDR3 sequence is CASTLRGGTEAFF. The DNA for the CDR3 is TGTGCCAGCACCCTCAGGGGAGGGACTGAAGCTTTCTTT.

This clonotype was counted only a few times. The genes are TRBV29-1 and TRBJ2-7, with a tentative D call TRBD1 (6 bases). Germline V CDR1 and CDR2: SQVTM, ANQGSEA. The length of the CDR3 is 14 residues. V dropped 0 bases and J dropped 2 bases, with 11 bases sitting between them. CDR3 region: CSVEESGEPYEQYF. The CDR3 DNA follows: TGCAGCGTTGAAGAGTCAGGGGAACCCTACGAGCAGTACTTC.

The J gene is TRBJ1-2, the V gene TRBV20-1, with 7 bases identical to TRBD1. The CDR3 is made up of 14 amino acids. Germline CDR1 reads DFQATT; CDR2 reads SNEGSKA (reference sequence). V dropped 4 bases and J dropped 1; count of bases not matched to a gene: 6. DNA for the CDR3: TGCAGTGCTAACCCAGGGGGGCTTAACTATGGCTACACCTTC. Protein product: CSANPGGLNYGYTF.

This clonotype has only a few counts. The chain recombines TRBV28 with TRBJ2-7, with D possibly matching TRBD2 (6 bases). Germline V lookup: CDR1 MDHEN, CDR2 SYDVKM. CDR3 length: 17 amino acids. V lost 4 bases and J 2 bases, leaving 21 bases between the germline ends. Written as DNA, the CDR3 is TGTGCCAGCAGTTCTCTGTCTGGAGGGCAGCTTACCTACGAGCAGTACTTC. It encodes CASSSLSGGQLTYEQYF.

At least ten counts were recorded for this clonotype. The chain carries TRBV6-1 and TRBJ2-2; 7 nucleotides align to TRBD2. The CDR3 runs 17 residues. Unmatched junction bases numbered 13, after V lost 7 bases and J lost 2 bases. CDR1 MNHNS and CDR2 SASEGT come from the germline V gene. CDR3 DNA sequence: TGTGCCAGCACCCCGGTCGCGGGAGCAACCAACACCGGGGAGCTGTTTTTT. It codes for CASTPVAGATNTGELFF.

A few counts support this clonotype. V is TRBV6-1 and J is TRBJ2-7, with TRBD2 as a possible D gene (6 bases). The V gene lost 7 bases and the J gene lost 0 bases, with 13 bases spanning the gap. In germline, CDR1 is MNHNS, CDR2 SASEGT. The CDR3 spans 14 residues. CDR3 DNA: TGTGCCAGCACCCGAGCGGGCGCCTCCTACGAGCAGTACTTC. It yields the protein CASTRAGASYEQYF.

V and J are TRBV2 and TRBJ2-5, with D possibly TRBD2 on 6 matching bases. Germline V CDR1 and CDR2: SNHLY, FYNNEI. V was trimmed by 6 bases and J by 1 base, leaving 15 bases between them. The CDR3 loop spans 15 amino acids. The CDR3 nucleotides read TGTGCCAGCAGCATCTTCGCGGGGCTCCAAGAGACCCAGTACTTC. This gives the protein CASSIFAGLQETQYF. Full variable domain (rest looked up from reference TRBV2 and TRBJ2-5): EPEVTQTPSHQVTQMGQEVILRCVPISNHLYFYWYRQILGQKVEFLVSFYNNEISEKSEIFDDQFSVERPDGSNFTLKIRSTKLEDSAMYFCASSIFAGLQETQYFGPGTRLLVL.

Notes on this clonotype: The junction differs from germline at one of its ends, possibly a read error. This chain uses TRBV6-1 with TRBJ2-7, with 10 bases fitting TRBD1. The CDR3 contains 16 residues. From germline, CDR1 is MNHNS and CDR2 SASEGT. The CDR3 DNA follows: TGTGCCAGCAGTAAAGCCGGGGGACAGGGGCACTACGAGCAGTACTTC. This translates into CASSKAGGQGHYEQYF.

This sequence joins TRBV9 and TRBJ2-2, with D perhaps TRBD1 (5 bases). The ends were cut back, 0 bases at V and 3 bases at J, with 18 bases in the middle. Per germline, CDR1 SGDLS and CDR2 YYNGEE. The CDR3 consists of 18 residues. The CDR3 sequence is CASSVGPWTPRDTGELFF. The DNA for the CDR3 is TGTGCCAGCAGCGTAGGCCCTTGGACACCCCGGGACACCGGGGAGCTGTTTTTT.

The gene calls are TRBV20-1 and TRBJ2-7, with D maybe TRBD2 (6 bases). The V end was cut by 5 bases, the J end by 3 bases, with 14 bases between. The CDR3 contains 13 residues. From germline, CDR1 is DFQATT and CDR2 SNEGSKA (reference sequence). This CDR3 reads CSAPKAGSYEQYF. The CDR3 coding sequence is TGCAGTGCTCCAAAGGCGGGGAGCTACGAGCAGTACTTC.

CDR3 amino acids: CASSLYIGTGTDTQYF. DNA of the CDR3: TGTGCCAGCAGTTTATATATCGGGACAGGCACAGATACGCAGTATTTT. The chain links TRBV28 to TRBJ2-3; 7 bases fit TRBD1. Germline CDR1 MDHEN, CDR2 SYDVKM. After removal of 1 base from V and 1 base from J, the junction contained 5 bases not matched to a gene. The CDR3 is made up of 16 amino acids.